This T cell receptor (beta chain) was retrieved from a study of T-cell reconstitution after alpha-beta-depleted transplantation in children. Preparing the TCRbeta library involved the use of unique molecular identifiers. Each CDR3 protein gets one entry after TCRdb re-called the PCR reads with MiXCR. The repertoire consists of 600,000 or so distinct CDR3 sequences, with around 23% occurring once and the leading ten covering 11% to 15%. Points from the study as a whole: Reportedly, roughly two months post-transplant, alpha-beta T cells arose from several hundred expanded graft clones. The main origin of T-cell counts and diversity one year after transplant was newly produced T cells. Some patients' high day-60 TCRbeta diversity was attributed to recipient cells surviving conditioning.

This clonotype appeared a few times. What it recognizes is unknown. The germline V gene encodes CDR1 KGHDR and CDR2 SFDVKD. V was pared by 0 bases and J by 5 bases, with 18 bases between. This CDR3 has 17 residues. The V call is TRBV24-1, the J call TRBJ2-5; either TRBD1 or TRBD2 may fit D (5 bases each). Sequencing was performed on PBMCs, mostly from graft donor cells, taken 360 days after TCRalphabeta/CD19-depleted stem cell transplant. This TCR was recovered from a boy in the first two years of life who had a stem cell transplant for acute myeloid leukemia, so the T cells may come from the graft donor. In nucleotides, the CDR3 is TGTGCCACCAGTGATTTGCGGGGCGGAGGTGCCGGGGAGACCCAGTACTTC. Translation: CATSDLRGGGAGETQYF.